This TCR beta chain was retrieved from a study of blood T cell repertoires in COVID-19. The overall study: Sites across the United States, Italy and Spain contributed samples from acute and convalescent COVID-19. T cells, B-cell-depleted T cells, or PBMCs provided the cDNA or gDNA that served as material.

Produced via immunoSEQ multiplex PCR; TCRdb's table is partial and in-frame only. The sample contains approximately 170,000 clones, under 85% of which appear only once. CDR1 is MDHEN, CDR2 SYDVKM, per germline. This CDR3 is built from 14 residues. Trimming shortened V by 6 bases and J by 4 bases, and 15 bases separated the two germline ends. The rearrangement joins TRBV28 to TRBJ1-1; D unresolved. Sequencing input: peripheral blood. This TCR derives from a man older than 75 with COVID-19, enrolled during active disease. The CDR3 coding sequence is TGTGCCAGCAGACGCACAGTTGTAGGCACTGAAGCTTTCTTT. Its translation: CASRRTVVGTEAFF.